The 5 T cell receptor beta chains listed next were all sequenced from one sample in a study of cytomegalovirus exposure and HLA in healthy donors. PCR involved 60 Vbeta and 13 Jbeta primers. The table came from immunoSEQ multiplex PCR; TCRdb's copy has only in-frame clones and leaves some out. The sample includes 100,000 to 150,000 clones, roughly 78% of them seen just once. Sample: PBMCs. Receptors were obtained from a man in his forties in good health and CMV-seronegative.

On this clone itself: Mismatch with germline at one junction end may stem from a read error. The chain is built from TRBV6-5 and TRBJ1-1; D ambiguous. Germline V gene data show CDR1 as MNHEY and CDR2 as SVGAGI. The CDR3 is made up of 16 amino acids. The CDR3 spells CAISYSRVPLNTEAFF. CDR3 sequence (DNA): TGTGCCATCAGTTACTCGAGGGTACCCCTGAACACTGAAGCTTTCTTT.

The rearrangement uses TRBV5-1 and TRBJ1-1; D is perhaps TRBD1 (5 bases). Trimming removed 2 bases from V and 1 base from J, with 9 bases in between. CDR1 is SGHRS and CDR2 is YFSETQ in the germline V gene. The CDR3 spans 14 residues. For the CDR3, the DNA is TGCGCCAGCAGCTTTGGCAGGGCGAACACTGAAGCTTTCTTT. This codes for CASSFGRANTEAFF.

V usage is TRBV28 and J usage is TRBJ2-7; no clear D. The germline CDR1 and CDR2 sequences are MDHEN and SYDVKM. The CDR3 extends over 16 amino acids. V was clipped by 5 bases and J by 4 bases, with 21 bases between them. The CDR3 bases are TGTGCCAGCAGTCCCCGGCGCGGAAACTGGCGGTACGAGCAGTACTTC. Translated: CASSPRRGNWRYEQYF.

The chain recombines TRBV7-8 with TRBJ1-5; 10 positions match TRBD1. V lost 5 bases to trimming and J lost 9 bases; unmatched junction nucleotides: 13. Germline CDR1 is SGHVS and CDR2 is FQNEAQ. The CDR3 consists of 16 residues. For the CDR3, the DNA is TGTGCCAGCAGCCCCTCCGGGACAGGGGTGGGTGGGCCCCAGCATTTT. It translates to CASSPSGTGVGGPQHF.

The chain is built from TRBV18 and TRBJ2-7; 8 bases are a match to TRBD2. The germline V gene has CDR1 KGHSH and CDR2 LQKENI. Trimming cost V 3 bases and J 2 bases; bases outside gene matches: 6. This CDR3 has 15 residues. CDR3 sequence (DNA): TGTGCCAGCTCACCGGGGACGGGAGGGCCCTACGAGCAGTACTTC. Amino acid sequence: CASSPGTGGPYEQYF.